Listed here are 25 T cell receptor beta chains from one sample, sequenced in a study of blood T cell repertoires in COVID-19 (dated by TCRdb to 2020 to 2021). Receptor amplification or capture employed the immunoSEQ multiplex PCR assay. The source is immuneACCESS, and TCRdb retained only in-frame sequences with V and J called. Part of the clones is not carried over; for the studies checked, unresolved V genes explain less than half of this, and the remainder is unexplained. The sample records a few hundred thousand clones, about 86% of which are singletons. 3% to 3.5% of the sample belongs to the ten largest clones. Sequencing input: PBMCs or T cells enriched from blood (not recorded which). The receptors were sampled from a woman aged 50 to 60 in a cohort exposed to, infected with or recovered from COVID-19 (not recorded which).

The genes are TRBV5-1 and TRBJ2-6; 7 bases match TRBD1. CDR3 size: 17 residues. Germline V gene lookup returns CDR1 SGHRS and CDR2 YFSETQ. V shed 2 bases and J 1 base; nucleotides not matched to a gene: 6. The CDR3 DNA follows: TGCGCCAGCAGCTTTACAGGGGTCGCTTCTGGGGCCAACGTCCTGACTTTC. Protein: CASSFTGVASGANVLTF.

The chain recombines TRBV7-9 with TRBJ1-2; the D is unclear. CDR3 size: 12 residues. The V gene lost 1 base and the J gene lost 6 bases, with 6 bases spanning the gap. Germline V lookup: CDR1 SEHNR, CDR2 FQNEAQ (reference sequence). CDR3 coding DNA: TGTGCCAGCAGCTTAGGTCGAGATGGCTACACCTTC. It codes for CASSLGRDGYTF.

CDR3 nucleotide sequence: TGTGCCAGCAGGACGTGGGACAGGGGCGCGGGCCGCGGCTACACCTTC. Its protein is CASRTWDRGAGRGYTF. This chain connects TRBV2 to TRBJ1-2; 10 bases map to TRBD1. Unmatched junction bases numbered 15, after V lost 6 bases and J lost 8 bases. The CDR3 covers 16 residues. The germline CDR1 and CDR2 sequences are SNHLY and FYNNEI.

This chain uses TRBV5-5 with TRBJ1-6; unclear D gene. V was cut by 4 bases and J by 7 bases, with 21 bases left in between. Germline V gene sequence: CDR1 SGHKS, CDR2 YYEKEE (reference sequence). CDR3 length equals 17 residues. The CDR3 region has the DNA TGTGCCAGCAGCGAGACGAATCCGGGTCCTCGGAATTCACCCCTCCACTTT. As protein: CASSETNPGPRNSPLHF.

The chain carries TRBV19 and TRBJ1-5; 7 nucleotides align to TRBD1. The CDR3 is made up of 18 amino acids. J was trimmed by 1 base and V by 3 bases; bases with no gene match: 12. Germline V gives CDR1 LNHDA, CDR2 SQIVND (reference sequence). CDR3 region: CASSIGRSGGYSNQPQHF. Written as DNA, the CDR3 is TGTGCCAGTAGTATCGGTCGATCAGGGGGGTACAGCAATCAGCCCCAGCATTTT.

The chain recombines TRBV9 with TRBJ2-2; TRBD1 aligns across 11 bases. The CDR3 contains 15 residues. V dropped 2 bases and J dropped 10; count of bases not matched to a gene: 7. Germline V gene lookup returns CDR1 SGDLS and CDR2 YYNGEE. The CDR3 region is CASSVRTGGREELFF. DNA for the CDR3: TGTGCCAGCAGCGTCCGGACAGGGGGCAGGGAGGAGCTGTTTTTT.

This clone was recorded once. The J gene is TRBJ2-1, the V gene TRBV7-9; TRBD2 aligns across 14 bases. CDR1 and CDR2 (germline): SEHNR, FQNEAQ (reference sequence). V lost 4 bases to trimming and J lost 8 bases; unmatched junction nucleotides: 7. CDR3 length: 16 residues. CDR3 in DNA: TGTGCCAGCAGCTGGGGCCTGGGACTAGCGGGGGATGAGCAGTTCTTC. Translation: CASSWGLGLAGDEQFF.

The rearrangement uses TRBV19 and TRBJ1-2; TRBD1 matches 8 bases. V was clipped by 6 bases and J by 0 bases; unmatched bases: 6. Germline V gives CDR1 LNHDA, CDR2 SQIVND (reference sequence). This CDR3 has 15 residues. The DNA for the CDR3 is TGTGCCAGTAGGTACGGGACAGGAGCTAACTATGGCTACACCTTC. Its protein is CASRYGTGANYGYTF.

This sequence joins TRBV28 and TRBJ1-5; D gene uncertain. There are 18 residues in the CDR3. The ends were cut back, 5 bases at V and 2 bases at J, with 22 bases in the middle. The V gene's germline CDR1 is MDHEN and CDR2 SYDVKM. For the CDR3, the DNA is TGTGCCAGCAGTCTCGTCCGGGGAACCCTCTGGGGCAATCAGCCCCAGCATTTT. Residues: CASSLVRGTLWGNQPQHF.

The chain combines TRBV9 with TRBJ1-2, with D unclear. With 0 bases removed from V and 3 bases from J, the gap between germline ends came to 12 bases. The length of the CDR3 is 15 residues. Germline CDR1 and CDR2: SGDLS and YYNGEE. CDR3 sequence (DNA): TGTGCCAGCAGCGTAGCCCAGGCGGGTCACTATGGCTACACCTTC. It is translated as CASSVAQAGHYGYTF. Drawing the rest from reference TRBV9 and TRBJ1-2, the complete variable domain is DSGVTQTPKHLITATGQRVTLRCSPRSGDLSVYWYQQSLDQGLQFLIQYYNGEERAKGNILERFSAQQFPDLHSELNLSSLELGDSALYFCASSVAQAGHYGYTFGSGTRLTVV.

This chain uses TRBV2 with TRBJ1-2; D not certain. CDR1 and CDR2 from the germline V gene are SNHLY and FYNNEI. The V gene lost 4 bases and the J gene lost 6 bases, with 9 bases spanning the gap. The CDR3 totals 12 residues. CDR3 loop: CASSGQVDGYTF. CDR3 sequence (DNA): TGTGCCAGCAGTGGGCAGGTAGATGGCTACACCTTC.

The chain joins TRBV20-1 to TRBJ2-7; 10 bases align to TRBD1. The CDR3 is made up of 14 amino acids. V was clipped by 3 bases and J by 2 bases; unmatched bases: 4. Germline CDR1 reads DFQATT; CDR2 reads SNEGSKA (reference sequence). CDR3 region: CSASRGTGAYEQYF. The DNA for the CDR3 is TGCAGTGCTAGTCGGGGGACAGGGGCCTACGAGCAGTACTTC.

V is TRBV7-8 and J is TRBJ1-1; no clear D. This CDR3 is built from 12 residues. V was pared by 8 bases and J by 0 bases, with 7 bases between. CDR1 and CDR2 from the germline V gene are SGHVS and FQNEAQ. The CDR3 here is CASGGMNTEAFF. DNA of the CDR3: TGTGCCAGCGGCGGCATGAACACTGAAGCTTTCTTT.

Note on this clone: This CDR3 is also generated by other DNA sequences in the sample. The CDR3 here is CASSMGGSYNEQFF. The CDR3 nucleotides read TGTGCCAGTAGTATGGGAGGGTCCTACAATGAGCAGTTCTTC. The chain recombines TRBV19 with TRBJ2-1; 7 bases map to TRBD2. Germline V lookup: CDR1 LNHDA, CDR2 SQIVND (reference sequence). This CDR3 has 14 amino acids. Losses at the gene ends were 3 bases for V and 1 base for J; bases not matched to a gene: 0.

The chain has TRBV10-3 and TRBJ1-2; D is possibly TRBD1 (6 bases). Trimming pared 2 bases from V and 6 bases from J, leaving 16 bases between. CDR3 length: 15 residues. Germline V CDR1 and CDR2: ENHRY, SYGVKD. Here the CDR3 DNA reads TGTGCCATCAGTGAGAGGGGGAACGGGGACGATGGCTACACCTTC. This gives the protein CAISERGNGDDGYTF.

This chain connects TRBV30 to TRBJ2-1; no clear D. The CDR3 consists of 12 residues. V lost 2 bases, J lost 7 bases, and 9 bases lay in between. The germline V gene encodes CDR1 GTSNPN and CDR2 SVGIG (reference sequence). The CDR3, as DNA: TGTGCCTGGAGTAAGCCACGGAATGAGCAGTTCTTC. Translated: CAWSKPRNEQFF.

V is TRBV27 and J is TRBJ1-5; the D gene is possibly TRBD1 (6 bases). V lost 0 bases, J lost 7 bases, and 16 bases lay in between. Germline values: CDR1 MNHEY, CDR2 SMNVEV (reference sequence). This CDR3 is built from 16 residues. The chain's CDR3 is CASSLSGGHSGQPQHF. The DNA of the CDR3 is TGTGCCAGCAGTTTATCGGGGGGCCATAGCGGGCAGCCCCAGCATTTT.

A single count supports this clone. This sequence joins TRBV6-2 or TRBV6-3 and TRBJ1-1; TRBD1 agrees at 8 bases. CDR1 is MNHEY and CDR2 is SVGEGT in the germline V gene. The V and J ends lost 6 bases and 5 bases, in that order; junction bases with no gene match: 14. The CDR3 is 16 amino acids. CDR3 in DNA: TGTGCCAGCAGCCCTACAGGGGGAATCCTTGAAACTGAAGCTTTCTTT. Translating it yields CASSPTGGILETEAFF.

This chain connects TRBV5-1 to TRBJ2-7, with TRBD1 as a possible D gene (6 bases). Germline CDR1 reads SGHRS; CDR2 reads YFSETQ. Trimming took off 4 bases at V and 2 bases at J, with 13 bases between the two ends. The CDR3 is made up of 14 amino acids. The CDR3 region has the DNA TGCGCCAGCAGCCAGGACAGCCAGACCTACGAGCAGTACTTC. Its translation is CASSQDSQTYEQYF.

The rearrangement joins TRBV27 to TRBJ1-1; D might be TRBD1 (6 bases). The CDR3 loop spans 16 amino acids. The germline V gene has CDR1 MNHEY and CDR2 SMNVEV (reference sequence). Deletions cut 8 bases from V and 5 bases from J, with 24 bases between. CDR3 residues: CASHRAGASVGTEAFF. Here the CDR3 DNA reads TGTGCCAGCCACAGGGCGGGAGCGAGCGTGGGAACTGAAGCTTTCTTT.

The chain uses TRBV29-1 and TRBJ1-1; a possible D gene is TRBD1 (5 bases). The CDR3 has 13 amino acids. Trimming pared 5 bases from V and 1 base from J, leaving 11 bases between. Germline CDR1 is SQVTM and CDR2 is ANQGSEA. The DNA for the CDR3 is TGCAGCGTTCATCAGGGTGGGAACACTGAAGCTTTCTTT. Translation: CSVHQGGNTEAFF.

The chain links TRBV28 to TRBJ1-2; the D gene is possibly TRBD1 (6 bases). CDR3 length equals 15 residues. V gave up 0 bases and J gave up 7 bases, with 15 bases separating them. Germline lookup yields CDR1 MDHEN and CDR2 SYDVKM. The CDR3 loop reads CASSLWGGGRAGYTF. CDR3 bases: TGTGCCAGCAGTTTATGGGGCGGGGGGCGAGCTGGCTACACCTTC.

This clone came up a few times. The CDR3 coding sequence is TGCGCCAGCAGCCAAGCGCCACACGGGCAGGGGGCGACCGAGCAGTACTTC. The encoded protein is CASSQAPHGQGATEQYF. The V gene is TRBV4-3, the J gene TRBJ2-7; TRBD1 matches 8 bases. The V and J ends lost 1 base and 6 bases, in that order; junction bases with no gene match: 14. Per the germline V gene, CDR1 is LGHNA and CDR2 is YSLEER. This CDR3 has 17 amino acids.

CDR3 DNA: TGTGCCAGCACCCCTTGGGACCGAGGGGGTCAGCCCCAGCATTTT. This codes for CASTPWDRGGQPQHF. The gene calls are TRBV6-5 and TRBJ1-5; D is possibly TRBD1 (6 bases). V lost 7 bases and J lost 6, with 19 bases in between. Germline values: CDR1 MNHEY, CDR2 SVGAGI. The CDR3 extends over 15 amino acids.

V is TRBV28 and J is TRBJ1-5, with a weak D call TRBD1 (5 bases). There are 15 residues in the CDR3. Germline V gene data show CDR1 as MDHEN and CDR2 as SYDVKM. Deletions cut 5 bases from V and 2 bases from J, with 13 bases between. This CDR3 reads CASSTQGFGNQPQHF. CDR3 DNA sequence: TGTGCCAGCAGTACCCAGGGCTTCGGCAATCAGCCCCAGCATTTT.